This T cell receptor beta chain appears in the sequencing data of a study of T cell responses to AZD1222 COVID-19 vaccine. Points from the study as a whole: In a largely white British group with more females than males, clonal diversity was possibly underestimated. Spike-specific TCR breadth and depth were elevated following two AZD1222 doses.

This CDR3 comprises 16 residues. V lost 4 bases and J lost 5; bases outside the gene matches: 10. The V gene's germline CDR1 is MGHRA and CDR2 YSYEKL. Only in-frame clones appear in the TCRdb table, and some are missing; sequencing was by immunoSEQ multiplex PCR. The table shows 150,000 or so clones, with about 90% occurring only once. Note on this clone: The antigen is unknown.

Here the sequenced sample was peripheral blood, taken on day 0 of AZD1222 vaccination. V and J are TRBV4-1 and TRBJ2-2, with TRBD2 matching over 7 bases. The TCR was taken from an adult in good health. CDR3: CASSPRATSETGELFF. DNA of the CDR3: TGCGCCAGCAGCCCCCGCGCCACTAGCGAAACCGGGGAGCTGTTTTTT.